This TCR beta chain was captured by sequencing in a study of blood T cell repertoires in COVID-19. Sequenced by immunoSEQ multiplex PCR; TCRdb stores in-frame clones only, minus some. The table includes under 200,000 clones, about 88% detected once. V dropped 1 base and J dropped 5; count of bases not matched to a gene: 14. This CDR3 is 18 amino acids long. The germline CDR1 and CDR2 sequences are LGHNT and FRNRAP. Sequences were obtained from peripheral blood. The V call is TRBV12-5, the J call TRBJ2-1; 7 bases fit TRBD1. This TCR was sampled from a man aged 18-30 years with acute or convalescent COVID-19. The CDR3 loop is CASGLAVQGLLIDNEQFF. The CDR3 region has the DNA TGTGCTAGTGGTTTGGCTGTACAGGGGCTTTTGATAGACAATGAGCAGTTCTTC.